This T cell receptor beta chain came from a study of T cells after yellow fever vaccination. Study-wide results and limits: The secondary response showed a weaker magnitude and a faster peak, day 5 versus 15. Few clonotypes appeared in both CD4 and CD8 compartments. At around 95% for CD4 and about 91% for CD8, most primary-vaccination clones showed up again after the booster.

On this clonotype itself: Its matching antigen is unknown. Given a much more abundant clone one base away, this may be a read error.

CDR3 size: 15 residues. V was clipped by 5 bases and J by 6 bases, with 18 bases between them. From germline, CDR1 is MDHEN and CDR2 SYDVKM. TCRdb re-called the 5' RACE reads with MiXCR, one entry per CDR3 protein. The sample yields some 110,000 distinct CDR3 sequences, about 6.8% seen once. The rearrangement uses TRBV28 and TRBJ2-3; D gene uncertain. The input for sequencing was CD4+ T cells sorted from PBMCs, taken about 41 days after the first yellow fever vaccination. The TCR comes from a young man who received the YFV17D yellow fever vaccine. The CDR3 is CASSPRKPVRDTQYF. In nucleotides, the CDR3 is TGTGCCAGCAGTCCCAGAAAACCCGTGAGGGATACGCAGTATTTT.